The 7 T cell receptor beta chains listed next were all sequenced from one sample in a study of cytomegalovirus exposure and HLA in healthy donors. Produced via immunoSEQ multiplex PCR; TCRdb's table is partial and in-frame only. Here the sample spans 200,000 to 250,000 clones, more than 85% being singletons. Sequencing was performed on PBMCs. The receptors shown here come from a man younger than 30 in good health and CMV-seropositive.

Here the CDR3 reads CSAGQIQETQYF. The CDR3 coding sequence is TGCAGCGCGGGACAGATCCAAGAGACCCAGTACTTC. The chain couples TRBV29-1 to TRBJ2-5; the match to TRBD1 covers 7 bases. The CDR3 totals 12 residues. J was trimmed by 1 base and V by 7 bases; bases with no gene match: 3. CDR1 is SQVTM, CDR2 ANQGSEA, per germline.

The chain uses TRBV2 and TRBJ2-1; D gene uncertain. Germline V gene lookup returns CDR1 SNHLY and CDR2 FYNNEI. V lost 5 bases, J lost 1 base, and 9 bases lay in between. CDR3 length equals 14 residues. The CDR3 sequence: CASSPYRSYNEQFF. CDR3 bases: TGTGCCAGCAGTCCTTATAGGTCCTACAATGAGCAGTTCTTC.

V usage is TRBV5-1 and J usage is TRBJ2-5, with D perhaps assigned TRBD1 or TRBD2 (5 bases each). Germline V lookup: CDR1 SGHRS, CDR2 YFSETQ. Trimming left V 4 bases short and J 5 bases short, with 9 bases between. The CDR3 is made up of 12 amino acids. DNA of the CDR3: TGCGCCAGCAGCATAGAGGGGGAGACCCAGTACTTC. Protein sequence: CASSIEGETQYF.

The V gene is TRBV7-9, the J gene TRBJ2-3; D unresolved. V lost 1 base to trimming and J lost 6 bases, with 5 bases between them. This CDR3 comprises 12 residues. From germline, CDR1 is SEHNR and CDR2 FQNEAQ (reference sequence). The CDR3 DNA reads TGTGCCAGCAGCTTAGGTGTGGATACGCAGTATTTT. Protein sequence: CASSLGVDTQYF.

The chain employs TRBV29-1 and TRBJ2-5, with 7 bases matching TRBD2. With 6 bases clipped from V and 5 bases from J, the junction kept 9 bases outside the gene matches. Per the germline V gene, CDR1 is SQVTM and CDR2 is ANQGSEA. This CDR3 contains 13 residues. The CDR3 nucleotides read TGCAGCGTCTATGGGGGGGGGATTGAGACCCAGTACTTC. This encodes CSVYGGGIETQYF.

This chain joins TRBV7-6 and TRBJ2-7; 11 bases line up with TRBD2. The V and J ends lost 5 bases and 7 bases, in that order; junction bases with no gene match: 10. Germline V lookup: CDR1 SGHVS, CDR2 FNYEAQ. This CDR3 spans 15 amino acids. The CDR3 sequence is CASSPGGVAGGEQYF. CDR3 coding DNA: TGTGCCAGCAGCCCTGGAGGGGTAGCGGGAGGGGAGCAGTACTTC.

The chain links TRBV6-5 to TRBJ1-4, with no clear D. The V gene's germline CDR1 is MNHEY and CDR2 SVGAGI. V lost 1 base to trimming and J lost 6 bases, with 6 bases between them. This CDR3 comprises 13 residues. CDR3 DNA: TGTGCCAGCAGTTACTTTAGGGATGAAAAACTGTTTTTT. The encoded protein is CASSYFRDEKLFF.